The 26 T cell receptor beta chains below all came from one sample that was sequenced in a study of OX40 agonist ivuxolimab in advanced cancers. Data came from immunoSEQ multiplex PCR; TCRdb stores just in-frame clones and leaves some out. This sample has about 48,000 clones, with 70% to 85% found just once. The specimen comprised CD4+ or CD8+ T cells sorted from blood, sampled in a trial of the OX40 agonist ivuxolimab. Receptor source: an adult with an advanced solid tumor such as melanoma, head and neck, liver or kidney cancer.

This clone has a single count. The V and J genes are TRBV25-1 and TRBJ2-7; 8 nucleotides match TRBD1. The CDR3 length is 15 residues. V shed 5 bases, J shed 3 bases, and the junction held 9 bases outside the gene matches. The germline gives CDR1 MGHDK, CDR2 SYGVNS. The CDR3: CASSPRDRTIYEQYF. The CDR3, as DNA: TGTGCCAGCAGTCCCCGGGACAGGACCATCTACGAGCAGTACTTC.

This chain links TRBV5-6 with TRBJ1-1, with D perhaps matching TRBD1 (6 bases). V was cut by 5 bases and J by 7 bases, with 12 bases left in between. The CDR3 loop spans 12 amino acids. From germline, CDR1 is SGHDT and CDR2 YYEEEE. CDR3 DNA sequence: TGTGCCAGCAGTGTGCCCAGGGGTGAAGCTTTCTTT. Translating it yields CASSVPRGEAFF.

The chain recombines TRBV11-2 with TRBJ2-1; TRBD2 is a possible D gene (5 bases). The CDR3 is made up of 13 amino acids. V lost 5 bases to trimming and J lost 9 bases, with 14 bases between them. CDR1 and CDR2 from the germline V gene are SGHAT and FQNNGV. The CDR3: CASSPAPGGEQFF. DNA for the CDR3: TGTGCCAGCAGCCCAGCGCCCGGAGGTGAGCAGTTCTTC.

The V gene is TRBV2, the J gene TRBJ2-1; TRBD1 matches at 9 bases. The germline V gene encodes CDR1 SNHLY and CDR2 FYNNEI. CDR3 length: 14 residues. Trimming cost V 6 bases and J 9 bases; bases outside gene matches: 9. CDR3 DNA: TGTGCCAGCAGCACAGGGGGCGCGATAAGTGAGCAGTTCTTC. Translating it yields CASSTGGAISEQFF.

The chain has TRBV18 and TRBJ2-3; tentatively, D is TRBD1 or TRBD2 (6 bases each). The CDR3 covers 17 residues. The V gene lost 1 base and the J gene lost 2 bases, with 16 bases spanning the gap. Germline V gene lookup returns CDR1 KGHSH and CDR2 LQKENI. CDR3 coding DNA: TGTGCCAGCTCACCACTAACAGGAGGGGGAATCACAGATACGCAGTATTTT. It is translated as CASSPLTGGGITDTQYF.

This chain connects TRBV30 to TRBJ1-2; D call uncertain. Trimming pared 2 bases from V and 3 bases from J, leaving 13 bases between. Per the germline V gene, CDR1 is GTSNPN and CDR2 is SVGIG (reference sequence). There are 14 residues in the CDR3. The DNA for the CDR3 is TGTGCCTGGAGTCGCCTAAGGTGGGACTATGGCTACACCTTC. It specifies CAWSRLRWDYGYTF.

The chain employs TRBV7-9 and TRBJ1-1, with a weak D call TRBD1 (5 bases). Germline V gene data show CDR1 as SEHNR and CDR2 as FQNEAQ (reference sequence). Trimming removed 5 bases at V and 1 base at J, with 14 bases between. The CDR3 covers 15 residues. CDR3 region: CASSPSGEGNTEAFF. The CDR3 nucleotides are TGTGCCAGCAGCCCCTCGGGGGAGGGGAACACTGAAGCTTTCTTT.

J is TRBJ2-3 and V is TRBV5-6; 7 nucleotides agree with TRBD1. The CDR3 is 14 residues long. Trimming removed 4 bases from V and 3 bases from J; junction bases left unmatched: 5. Germline CDR1 and CDR2: SGHDT and YYEEEE. Here the CDR3 DNA reads TGTGCCAGCAGCACCGGGACAGTTACAGATACGCAGTATTTT. Translation: CASSTGTVTDTQYF.

The V gene is TRBV7-2, the J gene TRBJ2-7; the D is unclear. CDR1 is SGHTA and CDR2 is FQGNSA in the germline V gene. The CDR3 contains 11 residues. V lost 0 bases and J lost 7, with 4 bases in between. CDR3 sequence: CASSLAGEQYF. Here the CDR3 DNA reads TGTGCCAGCAGCTTAGCGGGGGAGCAGTACTTC.

The J gene is TRBJ2-1, the V gene TRBV10-2; either TRBD1 or TRBD2 may supply D (5 bases each). The V and J ends lost 3 bases and 10 bases respectively, with 13 bases between them. Germline-derived CDR1 and CDR2 are WSHSY and SAAADI. The CDR3 has 13 amino acids. The CDR3 protein is CASSEGTSREQFF. CDR3 coding DNA: TGCGCCAGCAGTGAAGGGACCTCGCGGGAGCAGTTCTTC.

This rearrangement joins TRBV18 to TRBJ2-5, with 11 bases fitting TRBD1. Germline lookup yields CDR1 KGHSH and CDR2 LQKENI. The CDR3 runs 16 residues. J lost 3 bases, V lost 3 bases, and 6 bases had no gene match. The CDR3 DNA sequence: TGTGCCAGCTCACCGAGGACAGGGGGCGTTAAAGAGACCCAGTACTTC. Its protein is CASSPRTGGVKETQYF. Combining the CDR3 with reference TRBV18 and TRBJ2-5 gives the whole variable domain NAGVMQNPRHLVRRRGQEARLRCSPMKGHSHVYWYRQLPEEGLKFMVYLQKENIIDESGMPKERFSAEFPKEGPSILRIQQVVRGDSAAYFCASSPRTGGVKETQYFGPGTRLLVL.

The chain employs TRBV4-2 and TRBJ2-7; 10 bases are a match to TRBD2. The germline CDR1 and CDR2 sequences are LGHNA and YNFKEQ. V gave up 0 bases and J gave up 4 bases; unmatched junction bases: 9. This CDR3 has 17 residues. CDR3 nucleotides: TGTGCCAGCAGCCAAGATCGGTTGTCTAGCGGGGGTTACGAGCAGTACTTC. Translated, it gives CASSQDRLSSGGYEQYF.

The chain recombines TRBV4-2 with TRBJ2-7, with no clear D. This CDR3 comprises 15 residues. Germline lookup yields CDR1 LGHNA and CDR2 YNFKEQ. V was pared by 0 bases and J by 4 bases, with 13 bases between. The CDR3 coding sequence is TGTGCCAGCAGCCAAGATCTCTCGGCCATTTACGAGCAGTACTTC. Translation gives CASSQDLSAIYEQYF.

The chain uses TRBV6-5 and TRBJ1-2; TRBD1 matches at 8 bases. V gave up 6 bases and J gave up 7 bases; unmatched junction bases: 7. Per germline, CDR1 MNHEY and CDR2 SVGAGI. This CDR3 has 13 amino acids. CDR3 DNA: TGTGCCAGCAGGCCTCCAGGGGGCGGTGGCTACACCTTC. It yields the protein CASRPPGGGGYTF.

The chain combines TRBV11-2 with TRBJ1-5; D not certain. The germline gives CDR1 SGHAT, CDR2 FQNNGV. The CDR3 is 13 amino acids. V lost 3 bases and J 6 bases, leaving 9 bases between the germline ends. The CDR3 spells CASSLDRVQPQHF. CDR3 sequence (DNA): TGTGCCAGCAGCTTGGATAGGGTTCAGCCCCAGCATTTT.

This clone was observed a handful of times. The rearrangement joins TRBV2 to TRBJ1-1; D perhaps matches TRBD1 (5 bases). The germline CDR1 and CDR2 sequences are SNHLY and FYNNEI. CDR3 length equals 11 residues. Trimming removed 3 bases at V and 12 bases at J, with 11 bases between. Written as DNA, the CDR3 is TGTGCCAGCAGTGATTGGGGGAGGACTTTCTTT. The encoded protein is CASSDWGRTFF.

This chain connects TRBV27 to TRBJ1-1; 7 bases are a match to TRBD1. The CDR3 covers 15 residues. Germline V gives CDR1 MNHEY, CDR2 SMNVEV (reference sequence). Trimming took 3 bases from V and 6 from J; bases not matched to a gene: 10. CDR3 in DNA: TGTGCCAGCAGTTTCATTGGTGGACAGGCGTCTGAAGCTTTCTTT. It is translated as CASSFIGGQASEAFF.

The chain joins TRBV29-1 to TRBJ1-2; 10 bases agree with TRBD1. Germline V gene sequence: CDR1 SQVTM, CDR2 ANQGSEA. The CDR3 sequence is 13 residues long. Trimming cost V 7 bases and J 4 bases; bases outside gene matches: 6. The CDR3 sequence: CSALDRGIYGYTF. DNA of the CDR3: TGCAGCGCCCTGGACAGGGGGATCTATGGCTACACCTTC.

The sample holds one count of this clone. The rearrangement links TRBV29-1 to TRBJ1-2, with a possible D match to TRBD1 (6 bases). Deletions cut 8 bases from V and 3 bases from J, with 19 bases between. CDR1 is SQVTM, CDR2 ANQGSEA, per germline. The CDR3 is 14 residues long. CDR3 nucleotides: TGCAGCTTCAACCGTGGGGGGGCTTACTATGGCTACACCTTC. It translates to CSFNRGGAYYGYTF.

This rearrangement joins TRBV29-1 to TRBJ2-5; 9 bases agree with TRBD1. This CDR3 is 13 amino acids long. Looked up from germline, CDR1 is SQVTM and CDR2 is ANQGSEA. V gave up 3 bases and J gave up 5 bases; unmatched junction bases: 4. The CDR3 here is CSVEGQGGETQYF. Here the CDR3 DNA reads TGCAGCGTTGAGGGACAGGGAGGCGAGACCCAGTACTTC.

The gene calls are TRBV19 and TRBJ2-5; 7 nucleotides agree with TRBD1. This CDR3 has 14 residues. J was trimmed by 7 bases and V by 0 bases; bases with no gene match: 5. CDR1 and CDR2 from the germline V gene are LNHDA and SQIVND (reference sequence). The CDR3, as DNA: TGTGCCAGTAGTATAGATCTACACAGGGGGACCCAGTACTTC. Translating gives CASSIDLHRGTQYF.

This chain links TRBV5-1 with TRBJ2-1; either TRBD1 or TRBD2 may supply D (6 bases each). CDR1 is SGHRS and CDR2 is YFSETQ in the germline V gene. V lost 0 bases and J lost 2, with 9 bases in between. This CDR3 comprises 15 residues. The CDR3 protein is CASSLARGPYNEQFF. The CDR3 bases are TGCGCCAGCAGCTTGGCCCGGGGGCCCTACAATGAGCAGTTCTTC.

The V call is TRBV11-3, the J call TRBJ1-1; no firm D call. Germline assignment: CDR1 SGHNT and CDR2 YENEEA. The CDR3 runs to 12 residues. V was pared by 5 bases and J by 5 bases, with 9 bases between. CDR3 sequence (DNA): TGTGCCAGCAGCGATGTAGGGACTGAAGCTTTCTTT. As protein: CASSDVGTEAFF.

This clone was counted between two and nine times. The identical CDR3 is also encoded by other nucleotide sequences in the sample. V is TRBV4-1 and J is TRBJ2-5; D not resolved. The CDR3 spans 14 residues. Germline values: CDR1 MGHRA, CDR2 YSYEKL. Trimming shortened V by 2 bases and J by 1 base, and 8 bases separated the two germline ends. CDR3: CASSQLPGQETQYF. The DNA of the CDR3 is TGCGCCAGCAGCCAACTCCCGGGCCAAGAGACCCAGTACTTC.

The V call is TRBV4-1, the J call TRBJ2-1; a weak D match, TRBD1 (5 bases). The length of the CDR3 is 16 residues. Trimming removed 1 base from V and 0 bases from J, with 10 bases in between. The germline V gene encodes CDR1 MGHRA and CDR2 YSYEKL. As DNA, the CDR3 is TGCGCCAGCAGCCAAGTGGACATAGTCTCCTACAATGAGCAGTTCTTC. Translation: CASSQVDIVSYNEQFF.

The chain uses TRBV7-9 and TRBJ2-4; no clear D. The V and J ends lost 3 bases and 3 bases respectively, with 12 bases between them. From germline, CDR1 is SEHNR and CDR2 FQNEAQ (reference sequence). The CDR3 has 15 residues. The CDR3 sequence is CASSFTDDGKNIQYF. The DNA of the CDR3 is TGTGCCAGCAGCTTCACCGACGATGGCAAAAACATTCAGTACTTC.